The 19 T cell receptor beta chains given below trace back to one sample, sequenced in a study of T cell responses to AZD1222 COVID-19 vaccine (dated by TCRdb to about 2021). The time point label for this specimen denotes: baseline before first vaccination. Library preparation was by the immunoSEQ multiplex PCR assay. Entries here come from immuneACCESS through TCRdb and include only in-frame sequences with V and J called. Some clones fail to appear in such tables; in the studies checked, an unresolved V gene covers under half of the shortfall, and the cause of the remainder is unknown. Across this sample there are about 120,000 clones, with about nine tenths seen only once. The leading ten clones occupy around 15% of the sample. The source was peripheral blood, collected on day 0 of AZD1222 vaccination. Receptor source: an adult in good health.

The chain employs TRBV30 and TRBJ2-1; D might be TRBD2 (5 bases). Germline CDR1 and CDR2: GTSNPN and SVGIG (reference sequence). V was trimmed by 0 bases and J by 10 bases, leaving 10 bases between them. The CDR3 is 12 amino acids. The CDR3 sequence: CAWSVRASEQFF. The CDR3 coding sequence is TGTGCCTGGAGTGTACGGGCTAGCGAGCAGTTCTTC.

As DNA, the CDR3 is TGTGCCGTGGGGGGGGCTCCCTACGAGCAGTACTTC. Amino acids: CAVGGAPYEQYF. The rearrangement joins TRBV6-5 to TRBJ2-7; perhaps TRBD2 as D (7 bases). The CDR3 has 12 amino acids. V gave up 11 bases and J gave up 2 bases, with 13 bases separating them. Germline values: CDR1 MNHEY, CDR2 SVGAGI.

The gene calls are TRBV5-1 and TRBJ1-1; possible D gene TRBD1, 6 bases. Germline-derived CDR1 and CDR2 are SGHRS and YFSETQ. The V end lost 2 bases, the J end lost 2 bases, and 13 bases lay between the germline ends. The CDR3 extends over 15 amino acids. As DNA, the CDR3 is TGCGCCAGCAGCTTCTCAGGGGCCGCCAACACTGAAGCTTTCTTT. Residues: CASSFSGAANTEAFF.

This sequence joins TRBV19 and TRBJ1-3; no clear D gene. CDR1 and CDR2 (germline): LNHDA, SQIVND (reference sequence). The V and J ends lost 4 bases and 0 bases respectively, with 13 bases between them. CDR3 length: 16 amino acids. The CDR3 here is CASSRSTESSGNTIYF. CDR3 nucleotide sequence: TGTGCCAGTAGTAGATCTACAGAAAGCTCTGGAAACACCATATATTTT.

This sequence joins TRBV19 and TRBJ2-1; 7 bases align to TRBD2. Germline-derived CDR1 and CDR2 are LNHDA and SQIVND (reference sequence). V lost 5 bases to trimming and J lost 6 bases; unmatched junction nucleotides: 7. The CDR3 contains 14 residues. CDR3 bases: TGTGCCAGTAGTCAGCGGGATAGTGGCAATGAGCAGTTCTTC. This gives the protein CASSQRDSGNEQFF.

This chain joins TRBV2 and TRBJ2-3; D gene uncertain. The CDR3 totals 14 residues. Trimming pared 6 bases from V and 4 bases from J, leaving 14 bases between. CDR1 SNHLY and CDR2 FYNNEI come from the germline V gene. Here the CDR3 DNA reads TGTGCCAGCAGGGACGGTTATTCAGCAGATACGCAGTATTTT. Translated, it gives CASRDGYSADTQYF.

V gene TRBV5-1 combines with J gene TRBJ2-1, with D tentatively TRBD1 (5 bases). Per germline, CDR1 SGHRS and CDR2 YFSETQ. The CDR3 contains 15 residues. V was clipped by 0 bases and J by 3 bases, with 10 bases between them. CDR3 loop: CASSLVRTLYNEQFF. In nucleotides, the CDR3 is TGCGCCAGCAGCTTGGTTCGGACACTCTACAATGAGCAGTTCTTC.

The chain is built from TRBV7-2 and TRBJ2-1, with TRBD2 identical over 9 bases. The length of the CDR3 is 15 residues. V trimming: 2 bases; J trimming: 8 bases; junction bases outside the gene matches: 7. CDR1 is SGHTA, CDR2 FQGNSA, per germline. CDR3 in DNA: TGTGCCAGCAGCTTAATGGCGGGAGGGGGCGATGAGCAGTTCTTC. The encoded protein is CASSLMAGGGDEQFF.

The genes are TRBV19 and TRBJ2-7, with 8 positions matching TRBD1. The junction had 7 bases not matched to a gene; V was cut back by 3 bases and J by 3 bases. Germline CDR1 is LNHDA and CDR2 is SQIVND (reference sequence). This CDR3 comprises 15 residues. CDR3 sequence (DNA): TGTGCCAGTAGTATCGGGACAGGAGACGGCTACGAGCAGTACTTC. Translation gives CASSIGTGDGYEQYF. Full variable domain (outside the CDR3, taken from reference TRBV19 and TRBJ2-7): DGGITQSPKYLFRKEGQNVTLSCEQNLNHDAMYWYRQDPGQGLRLIYYSQIVNDFQKGDIAEGYSVSREKKESFPLTVTSAQKNPTAFYLCASSIGTGDGYEQYFGPGTRLTVT.

The CDR3 DNA follows: TGTGCCGCGCGGGAGACCGGGGAGCTGTTTTTT. This sequence encodes CAARETGELFF. The chain couples TRBV10-3 to TRBJ2-2, with TRBD2 matching 7 bases. V was clipped by 11 bases and J by 5 bases; unmatched bases: 2. The CDR3 totals 11 residues. Per germline, CDR1 ENHRY and CDR2 SYGVKD.

The chain couples TRBV7-9 to TRBJ1-6; D ambiguous. V dropped 7 bases and J dropped 2 bases, with 12 bases sitting between them. The germline V gene encodes CDR1 SEHNR and CDR2 FQNEAQ (reference sequence). The CDR3 runs to 15 residues. This chain's CDR3 is CASTQNKTYNSPLHF. DNA of the CDR3: TGTGCCAGCACCCAAAACAAGACCTATAATTCACCCCTCCACTTT.

The rearrangement joins TRBV10-3 to TRBJ1-4; TRBD1 aligns across 8 bases. The CDR3 totals 16 residues. V was pared by 2 bases and J by 2 bases, with 4 bases of the junction left unmatched. CDR1 ENHRY and CDR2 SYGVKD come from the germline V gene. CDR3 nucleotides: TGTGCCATCAGTGAGGTTCAGGGGGCGACTAATGAAAAACTGTTTTTT. Translating gives CAISEVQGATNEKLFF.

The chain uses TRBV28 and TRBJ1-4; no clear D gene. The CDR3 totals 15 residues. The ends were cut back, 6 bases at V and 1 base at J, with 12 bases in the middle. Germline lookup yields CDR1 MDHEN and CDR2 SYDVKM. The CDR3 DNA reads as TGTGCCAGCAGCTTAACTCGGGTAACTAATGAAAAACTGTTTTTT. It yields the protein CASSLTRVTNEKLFF.

V is TRBV6-5 and J is TRBJ1-1; 8 nucleotides align to TRBD1. CDR1 MNHEY and CDR2 SVGAGI come from the germline V gene. This CDR3 region has 12 residues. V shed 5 bases and J 5 bases; nucleotides not matched to a gene: 1. The CDR3 DNA sequence: TGTGCCAGCAGTACAGGGGGGACTGAAGCTTTCTTT. This sequence encodes CASSTGGTEAFF.

The chain links TRBV6-5 to TRBJ2-3; the D is unclear. Germline V gene data show CDR1 as MNHEY and CDR2 as SVGAGI. This CDR3 is built from 14 residues. V was shortened by 6 bases and J by 2 bases, with 12 bases between the two germline ends. CDR3 in DNA: TGTGCCAGCAGCCAGATTGGGTACACAGATACGCAGTATTTT. Its protein product is CASSQIGYTDTQYF.

The chain couples TRBV5-5 to TRBJ1-1; 10 positions agree with TRBD1. V dropped 6 bases and J dropped 11; count of bases not matched to a gene: 10. Germline assignment: CDR1 SGHKS and CDR2 YYEKEE (reference sequence). The CDR3 covers 13 residues. The CDR3 is CASTHDGQGEAFF. CDR3 DNA: TGTGCCAGCACACATGATGGACAGGGGGAGGCTTTCTTT.

The rearrangement uses TRBV6-5 and TRBJ2-5; 11 bases match TRBD1. Germline V CDR1 and CDR2: MNHEY, SVGAGI. The CDR3 runs to 16 residues. Trimming took 0 bases from V and 5 from J; bases not matched to a gene: 5. The CDR3 region is CASSYSGTGGLETQYF. In nucleotides, the CDR3 is TGTGCCAGCAGTTACTCAGGGACAGGGGGTTTGGAGACCCAGTACTTC.

This chain joins TRBV4-3 and TRBJ2-2; D unclear. This CDR3 has 15 residues. Deletions cut 1 base from V and 3 bases from J, with 9 bases between. The germline V gene encodes CDR1 LGHNA and CDR2 YSLEER. CDR3 coding DNA: TGCGCCAGCAGCCAAGCCGGGTACGACACCGGGGAGCTGTTTTTT. Residues: CASSQAGYDTGELFF.

J is TRBJ1-3 and V is TRBV5-1; D remains ambiguous. V was pared by 4 bases and J by 0 bases, with 8 bases between. The CDR3 has 14 amino acids. Germline V gene sequence: CDR1 SGHRS, CDR2 YFSETQ. The DNA for the CDR3 is TGCGCCAGCAGCCCCACTTACTCTGGAAACACCATATATTTT. This gives the protein CASSPTYSGNTIYF.